Listed below are T cell receptor beta chains from one sample, sequenced in a study of human T cells and chemical hapten exposure. TCRdb re-called the 5' RACE reads with MiXCR, one entry per CDR3 protein. This sample has around 140,000 distinct CDR3 sequences, with 4.1% found just once. Every receptor here comes from a female donor in good health. Both conserved end residues are part of each CDR3. D genes are given only for firm matches. The listing skips clone size in some rows; elsewhere it reads once, few, many or a size class.

TRBV6-5	.	many	TRBJ1-5	TGTGCCAGCAGTTCCGCCCCAGGGGGCAATCAGCCCCAGCATTTT	CASSSAPGGNQPQHF
TRBV27	TRBD1	many	TRBJ2-4	TGTGCCAGCAGTTCCACTACAGGGGGCCGAGCCAAAAACATTCAGTACTTC	CASSSTTGGRAKNIQYF
TRBV5-1	TRBD2	many	TRBJ2-3	TGCGCCAGCAGCTTACCTAGCGGGGGGGCGGCAGATACGCAGTATTTT	CASSLPSGGAADTQYF
TRBV12-3/TRBV12-4	TRBD1	many	TRBJ2-7	TGTGCCAGCAGTCCAGCCGGGACAGGGGTCTACGAGCAGTACTTC	CASSPAGTGVYEQYF
TRBV7-9	.	many	TRBJ1-3	TGTGCCAGCAGGGCGGCTCCAGGGCTTTTTGGAAACACCATATATTTT	CASRAAPGLFGNTIYF
TRBV7-2	.	.	TRBJ1-3	TGTGCCAGCAGCTTGAAGACCCCCGGCTCTGGAAACACCATATATTTT	CASSLKTPGSGNTIYF
TRBV7-9	TRBD1	many	TRBJ1-5	TGTGCCAGCAGCTCTATAGGACAGGATCGTGGTCAGCCCCAGCATTTT	CASSSIGQDRGQPQHF
TRBV20-1	.	many	TRBJ2-7	TGCAGTGCTAGAGATTTTAAGGTATCCTACGAGCAGTACTTC	CSARDFKVSYEQYF
TRBV27	TRBD1	.	TRBJ2-7	TGTGCCAGCAGTCCCTGGGACAGGCGCGAGCAGTACTTC	CASSPWDRREQYF
TRBV6-5	.	few	TRBJ2-2	TGTGCCAGCAGTTACCCCGAGGGCCAGAACACCGGGGAGCTGTTTTTT	CASSYPEGQNTGELFF
TRBV10-3	.	many	TRBJ2-3	TGTGCCATTGGGACGTTCACAGATACGCAGTATTTT	CAIGTFTDTQYF
TRBV29-1	.	.	TRBJ1-1	TGCAGCGTTGACAGGGGATCCACTGAAGCTTTCTTT	CSVDRGSTEAFF
TRBV9	TRBD2	many	TRBJ2-7	TGTGCCAGCAGCGTAGCCTCGGCGGGGGGATTCTACGAGCAGTACTTC	CASSVASAGGFYEQYF
TRBV2	.	many	TRBJ1-1	TGTGCCAGCACTCCGGGACAAAGCTGTTCCACTGAAGCTTTCTTT	CASTPGQSCSTEAFF
TRBV19	.	.	TRBJ2-7	TGTGCCAGTGCTCTGACAGGAGACTACGAGCAGTACTTC	CASALTGDYEQYF
TRBV5-1	TRBD2	.	TRBJ2-1	TGCGCCAGCAGCCCCAGACTAGCGGGGCAAACGTACAATGAGCAGTTCTTC	CASSPRLAGQTYNEQFF
TRBV12-3/TRBV12-4	.	many	TRBJ1-2	TGTGCCAGCAGACGGGACAACACGAACTATGGCTACACCTTC	CASRRDNTNYGYTF
TRBV29-1	TRBD1	many	TRBJ1-1	TGCAGCGTTGAGGGGACAGAACCTGTCGCTTTCTTT	CSVEGTEPVAFF
TRBV28	.	many	TRBJ1-2	TGTGCCAGCAGTTTTCCCCCAGGGGATACCTATGGCTACACCTTC	CASSFPPGDTYGYTF
TRBV3-1	TRBD2	few	TRBJ2-6	TGTGCCAGCAGCCAGGTGCGGGGGGGGGCCAACGTCCTGACTTTC	CASSQVRGGANVLTF
TRBV7-9	TRBD2	few	TRBJ2-1	TGTGCCAGCAGCCCGCCCAGCGGGGTCTACAATGAGCAGTTCTTC	CASSPPSGVYNEQFF
TRBV29-1	.	many	TRBJ2-3	TGCAGCGTGGACAGGGAGGGTACGCAGTATTTT	CSVDREGTQYF
TRBV10-2	TRBD1	many	TRBJ2-3	TGCGCCAGCAGTGACTACCTGACAGGGAGCACAGATACGCAGTATTTT	CASSDYLTGSTDTQYF
TRBV20-1	.	.	TRBJ2-5	TGCAGTGCTAGAGATCCAAAAGGGACCCAAGAGACCCAGTACTTC	CSARDPKGTQETQYF
TRBV3-1	.	few	TRBJ2-3	TGTGCCAGCAGCCCCTCAGCAGATACGCAGTATTTT	CASSPSADTQYF
TRBV20-1	.	many	TRBJ2-7	TGCAGTGCAGCTGACAGGACCTACGAGCAGTACTTC	CSAADRTYEQYF